Described below is a single T cell receptor (beta chain) sequence and its context. Its matching antigen is unknown. The data were obtained in a study of cytomegalovirus exposure and HLA in healthy donors. About the research overall: The platform used for the approximately 130 validation repertoires matched that of the approximately 710 first-cohort repertoires, a later analysis reported.

Profiled with immunoSEQ multiplex PCR; TCRdb holds only in-frame clones, not every one. Of 120,000 or so clones detected, about 91% appear once; the ten largest clones hold approximately 1.1%. V was pared by 0 bases and J by 2 bases, with 9 bases of the junction left unmatched. The CDR3 covers 18 residues. Per germline, CDR1 LGHNA and CDR2 YNFKEQ. The donors were in the roughly 120-subject validation cohort, distinct from the approximately 700-subject first cohort. Notes on the study in general: TCR clusters originating in the first cohort tended to co-occur in the roughly 120 validation repertoires, according to a later analysis.

This chain joins TRBV4-2 and TRBJ2-3, with 9 nucleotides matching TRBD2. The specimen was PBMCs. This TCR was recovered from a woman between 18 and 29 years old in good health and CMV-seronegative. CDR3 DNA sequence: TGTGCCAGCAGCCAAGATCGCAGGGCGGGAGGGTACACAGATACGCAGTATTTT. This translates into CASSQDRRAGGYTDTQYF.